This T cell receptor beta chain comes out of a study of blood T cell repertoires in COVID-19. In the study overall: From the United States, Italy and Spain came samples of acute and convalescent COVID-19. The analysed material was cDNA or gDNA that came from T cells, B-cell-depleted T cells, or PBMCs.

In the study's own analysis: By means of reference gene primer amplification, nucleated cell counts were estimated. The method was immunoSEQ multiplex PCR; TCRdb's version includes in-frame clones alone and lacks a portion of them. V and J calls and clone size are copied from that table; D and trimming were computed from the DNA. The sample contains around 420,000 clones, nearly 90% of which appear only once. V gave up 0 bases and J gave up 0 bases; unmatched junction bases: 4. Germline loops: CDR1 GTSNPN, CDR2 SVGIG (reference sequence). CDR3 length equals 15 residues. The study drew participants aged about 18 to 95 years from 24 US areas.

Sequencing input: PBMCs or T cells enriched from blood (not recorded which). This clonotype was sampled from a middle-aged woman with acute COVID-19. The chain is built from TRBV30 and TRBJ1-1; 7 bases agree with TRBD1. The CDR3 DNA reads TGTGCCTGGAGTGTACCGGACAGGTTGAACACTGAAGCTTTCTTT. Its protein product is CAWSVPDRLNTEAFF.